Listed below are T cell receptor beta chains from one sample, sequenced in a study of Graves' ophthalmopathy and Graves' hyperthyroidism. TCRdb re-called the multiplex PCR reads through MiXCR, storing one row per CDR3 protein. Among around 670,000 distinct CDR3 sequences listed, roughly 40% were seen once. Sequencing was performed on peripheral blood. These receptors were obtained from an adult man with Graves' ophthalmopathy. The CDR3 runs from the conserved cysteine through the conserved F or W. Fields, in order: clone size, J gene, D gene, V gene, CDR3 DNA, CDR3 protein. D genes are given only for firm matches. The size entry is marked missing in some rows and otherwise reads once, few, many or a size class.

>.|TRBJ1-5|.|TRBV7-9
TGTGCCAGCAGCTTAGTAACAGGGAGCCCCAATCAGCCCCAGCATTTT
CASSLVTGSPNQPQHF
>.|TRBJ2-2|.|TRBV12-3/TRBV12-4
TGTGCCAGCAGTCCCCCCGGGGGTGGCACCGGGGAGCTGTTTTTT
CASSPPGGGTGELFF
>.|TRBJ1-1|TRBD1|TRBV30
TGTGCCTGGAGTGCCGGACAGGGGTCACCTGAAGCTTTCTTT
CAWSAGQGSPEAFF
>.|TRBJ1-5|TRBD1|TRBV2
TGTGCCAGCAAATTTGGGACAGGGGATCAGCCCCAGCATTTT
CASKFGTGDQPQHF
>.|TRBJ1-5|TRBD1|TRBV2
TGTGCCAGCAAGAAAGACAGGGGGCCGGGTCAGCCCCAGCATTTT
CASKKDRGPGQPQHF
>many|TRBJ1-1|.|TRBV29-1
TGCAGCGTCGAACGGGCTATGAACACTGAAGCTTTCTTT
CSVERAMNTEAFF
>.|TRBJ2-2|.|TRBV20-1
TGCAGTGCTAGAGATTCAGGGCAAAACACCGGGGAGCTGTTTTTT
CSARDSGQNTGELFF
>.|TRBJ2-7|.|TRBV20-1
TGCAGTGCTAGAGATTCTTATGGCGAGCAGTACTTC
CSARDSYGEQYF
>.|TRBJ2-7|TRBD1|TRBV12-3/TRBV12-4
TGTGCCAGCAGCCAAATCCGGGGACAGGTCTCCTACGAGCAGTACTTC
CASSQIRGQVSYEQYF
>.|TRBJ2-7|.|TRBV7-9
TGTGCCAGCAGCCTAGGGGGGGATACCTATAAGAACGAGCAGTACTTC
CASSLGGDTYKNEQYF
>.|TRBJ1-1|.|TRBV15
TGTGCCACCAGCAGCTTGACAGGAGTGAACACTGAAGCTTTCTTT
CATSSLTGVNTEAFF